Reported below is one T cell receptor beta chain. 5'RACE template switching with UMIs produced the TCR beta cDNA. No DNA is given; TCRdb re-called the 5' RACE reads and lists each CDR3 protein once. Its clone listing holds almost 450,000 distinct CDR3 sequences. These data come from a study of T cells expressing NK-cell markers. This CDR3 is 15 amino acids long. J is TRBJ1-1 and V is TRBV12-3 or TRBV12-4. The TCR comes from a woman aged 18 to 75 in good health. Sequenced input: blood T cells: a sorted CD56 or NKG2C T cell subset, CD4+ or CD8+ T cells, or bulk PBMC T cells (not recorded which). The chain's CDR3 is CASSLRVRLFTEAFF.